This T cell receptor beta chain comes out of a study of response to subunit inactivated influenza vaccine. Germline CDR1 and CDR2: MNHNS and SASEGT. The CDR3 is 13 amino acids. Between the trimmed V and J ends, which lost 5 bases and 2 bases, there was a span of 8 bases. Via MiXCR, TCRdb re-called the RT-PCR reads, giving one row per CDR3 protein. The table records hundreds of thousands of distinct CDR3 sequences, approximately 7.6% of them present only once. The starting material was PBMCs from blood, obtained less than 30 months after vaccination. The V gene is TRBV6-1, the J gene TRBJ2-3; a possible D gene is TRBD1 (6 bases). The source of this sequence is a man between 50 and 75 years old who received an inactivated influenza vaccine. The DNA of the CDR3 is TGTGCCAGCAGTCGGGACACCACAGATACGCAGTATTTT. Protein product: CASSRDTTDTQYF.